What follows describes a single T cell receptor (beta chain). Its specificity is not known. The data belong to a study of T cells in Graves' hyperthyroidism and ophthalmopathy. Patients having uncontrolled infection, another autoimmune disease, pregnancy or lactation were not included. Regions amplified from RNA transcripts were the TCR beta CDR3 regions. The HTBI primer set drove a first-round RT-PCR of the TCR CDR3. Via MiXCR, TCRdb re-called the multiplex PCR reads, giving one row per CDR3 protein. The table includes over 500,000 distinct CDR3 sequences, 46% detected once. CDR3 length equals 17 residues. V lost 6 bases and J lost 0, with 15 bases in between. Germline V gene data show CDR1 as LNHDA and CDR2 as SQIVND (reference sequence). General study results and limits: Model predictions of ophthalmopathy came a median around 7.1 months before onset. Among clonotypes expanded in thyroid above 0.001, most were also found in blood.

The sequence was obtained from an adult woman with Graves' disease, either hyperthyroidism or ophthalmopathy (not recorded which). Sequenced material: peripheral blood or thyroid tissue (not recorded which). This chain connects TRBV19 to TRBJ2-6, with a tentative D call TRBD1 (6 bases). CDR3 DNA: TGTGCCAGTAGCGATCATCAGGGACACTCTGGGGCCAACGTCCTGACTTTC. It yields the protein CASSDHQGHSGANVLTF.